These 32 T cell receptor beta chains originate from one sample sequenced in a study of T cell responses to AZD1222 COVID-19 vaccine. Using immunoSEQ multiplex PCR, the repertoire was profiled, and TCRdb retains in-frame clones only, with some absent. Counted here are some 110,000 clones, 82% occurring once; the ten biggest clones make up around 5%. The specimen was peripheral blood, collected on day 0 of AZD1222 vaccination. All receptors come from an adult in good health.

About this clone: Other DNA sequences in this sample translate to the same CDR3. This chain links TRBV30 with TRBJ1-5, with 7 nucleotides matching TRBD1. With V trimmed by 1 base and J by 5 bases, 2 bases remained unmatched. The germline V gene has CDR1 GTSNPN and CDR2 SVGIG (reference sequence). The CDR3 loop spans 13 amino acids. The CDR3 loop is CAWSGQGDQPQHF. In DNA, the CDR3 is TGTGCCTGGAGTGGGCAGGGGGATCAGCCCCAGCATTTT.

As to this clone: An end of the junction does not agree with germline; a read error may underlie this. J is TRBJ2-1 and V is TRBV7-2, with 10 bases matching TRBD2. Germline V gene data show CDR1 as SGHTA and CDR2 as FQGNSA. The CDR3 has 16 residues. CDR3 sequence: CASRLASGGAYNEQFF. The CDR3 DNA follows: TGTGCCAGCAGATTAGCAAGCGGGGGGGCCTACAATGAGCAGTTCTTC.

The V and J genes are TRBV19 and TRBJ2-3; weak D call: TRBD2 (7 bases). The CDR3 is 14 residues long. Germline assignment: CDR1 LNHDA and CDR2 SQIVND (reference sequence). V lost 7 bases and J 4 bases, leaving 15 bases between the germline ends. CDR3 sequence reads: CASNSWGGPDTQYF. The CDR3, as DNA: TGTGCCAGTAACAGTTGGGGGGGCCCAGATACGCAGTATTTT.

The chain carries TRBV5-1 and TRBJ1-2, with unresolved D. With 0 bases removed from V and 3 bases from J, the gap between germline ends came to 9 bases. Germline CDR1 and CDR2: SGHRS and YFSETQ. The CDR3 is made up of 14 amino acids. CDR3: CASSLVGPDYGYTF. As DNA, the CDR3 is TGCGCCAGCAGCTTGGTAGGTCCTGACTATGGCTACACCTTC.

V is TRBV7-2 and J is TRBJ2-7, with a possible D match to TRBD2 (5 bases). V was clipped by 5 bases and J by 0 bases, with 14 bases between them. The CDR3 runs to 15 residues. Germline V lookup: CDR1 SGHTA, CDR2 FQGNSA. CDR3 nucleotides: TGTGCCAGCAGCCCGGGGAGTACGGGCTCCTACGAGCAGTACTTC. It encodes CASSPGSTGSYEQYF.

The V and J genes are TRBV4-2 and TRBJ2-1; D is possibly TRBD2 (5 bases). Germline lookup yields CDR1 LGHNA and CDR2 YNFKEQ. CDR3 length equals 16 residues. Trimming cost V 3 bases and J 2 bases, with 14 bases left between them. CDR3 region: CASSHGDSSPYNEQFF. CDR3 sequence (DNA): TGTGCCAGCAGCCATGGTGACTCTAGCCCCTACAATGAGCAGTTCTTC.

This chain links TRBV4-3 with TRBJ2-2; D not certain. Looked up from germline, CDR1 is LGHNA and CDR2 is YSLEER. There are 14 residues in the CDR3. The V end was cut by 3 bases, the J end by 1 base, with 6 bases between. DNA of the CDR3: TGCGCCAGCAGCCAGCTAGAGAACACCGGGGAGCTGTTTTTT. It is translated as CASSQLENTGELFF.

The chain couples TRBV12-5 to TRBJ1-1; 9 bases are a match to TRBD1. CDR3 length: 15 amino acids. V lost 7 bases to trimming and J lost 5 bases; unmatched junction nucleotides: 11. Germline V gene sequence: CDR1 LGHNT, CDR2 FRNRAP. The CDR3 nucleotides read TGTGCTAGTGCCACATACCGGGACAGGGTTACTGAAGCTTTCTTT. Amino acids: CASATYRDRVTEAFF.

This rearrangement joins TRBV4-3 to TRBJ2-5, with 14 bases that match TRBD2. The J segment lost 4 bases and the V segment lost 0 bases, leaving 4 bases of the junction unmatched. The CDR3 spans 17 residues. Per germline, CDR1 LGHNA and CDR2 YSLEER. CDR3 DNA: TGCGCCAGCAGCCAAGATGGGACTAGCGGGGGTGGAGAGACCCAGTACTTC. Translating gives CASSQDGTSGGGETQYF.

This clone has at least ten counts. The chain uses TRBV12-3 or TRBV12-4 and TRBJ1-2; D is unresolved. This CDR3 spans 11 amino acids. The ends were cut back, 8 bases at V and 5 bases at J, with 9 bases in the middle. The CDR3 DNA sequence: TGTGCCAGCTCCTACGGGTATGGCTACACCTTC. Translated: CASSYGYGYTF.

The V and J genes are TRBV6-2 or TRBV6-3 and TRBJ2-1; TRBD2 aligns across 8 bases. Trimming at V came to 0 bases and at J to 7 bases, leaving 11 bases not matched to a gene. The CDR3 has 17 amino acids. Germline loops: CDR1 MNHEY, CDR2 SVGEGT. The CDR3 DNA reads TGTGCCAGCAGTTACTCGAAGTACGGGGGGGAGAGGAATGAGCAGTTCTTC. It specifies CASSYSKYGGERNEQFF.

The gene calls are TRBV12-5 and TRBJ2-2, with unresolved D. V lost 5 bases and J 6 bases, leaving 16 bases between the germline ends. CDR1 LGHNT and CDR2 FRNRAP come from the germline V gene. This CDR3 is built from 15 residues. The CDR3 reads CASGPDLASSGELFF. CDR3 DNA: TGTGCTAGTGGTCCGGACCTTGCCTCGTCCGGGGAGCTGTTTTTT.

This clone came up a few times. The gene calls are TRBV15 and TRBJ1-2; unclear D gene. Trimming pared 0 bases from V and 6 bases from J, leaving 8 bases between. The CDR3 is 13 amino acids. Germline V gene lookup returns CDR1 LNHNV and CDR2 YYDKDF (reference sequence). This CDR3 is CATSRDLGDGYTF. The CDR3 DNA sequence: TGTGCCACCAGCAGAGATTTAGGAGATGGCTACACCTTC.

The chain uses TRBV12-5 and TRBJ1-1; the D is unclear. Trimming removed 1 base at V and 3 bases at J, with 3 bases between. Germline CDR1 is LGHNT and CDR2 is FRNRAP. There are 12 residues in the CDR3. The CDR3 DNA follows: TGTGCTAGTGGTTTGGGATACACTGAAGCTTTCTTT. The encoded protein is CASGLGYTEAFF.

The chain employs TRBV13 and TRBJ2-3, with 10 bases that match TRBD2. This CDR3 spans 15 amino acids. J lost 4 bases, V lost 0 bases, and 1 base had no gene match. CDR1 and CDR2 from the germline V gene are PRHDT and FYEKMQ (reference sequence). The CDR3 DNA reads TGTGCCAGCAGCTTAGGAAGCGGGGGGGCAGATACGCAGTATTTT. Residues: CASSLGSGGADTQYF.

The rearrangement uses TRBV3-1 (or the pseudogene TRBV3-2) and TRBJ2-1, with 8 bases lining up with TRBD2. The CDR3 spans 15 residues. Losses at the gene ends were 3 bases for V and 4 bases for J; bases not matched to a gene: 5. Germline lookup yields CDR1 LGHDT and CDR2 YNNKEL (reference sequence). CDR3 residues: CASSQGRGGYNEQFF. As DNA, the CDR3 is TGTGCCAGCAGCCAGGGACGGGGGGGGTACAATGAGCAGTTCTTC.

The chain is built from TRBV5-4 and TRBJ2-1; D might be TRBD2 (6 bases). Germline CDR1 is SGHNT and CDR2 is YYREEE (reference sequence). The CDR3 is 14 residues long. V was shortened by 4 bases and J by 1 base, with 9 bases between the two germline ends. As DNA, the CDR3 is TGTGCCAGCAGCATCGGGACTTCCTACAATGAGCAGTTCTTC. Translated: CASSIGTSYNEQFF.

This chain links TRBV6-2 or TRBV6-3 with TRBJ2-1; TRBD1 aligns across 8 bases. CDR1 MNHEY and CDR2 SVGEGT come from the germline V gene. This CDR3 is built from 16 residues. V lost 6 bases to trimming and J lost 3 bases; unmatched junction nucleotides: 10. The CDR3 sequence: CASSQMGQVIYNEQFF. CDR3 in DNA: TGTGCCAGCAGCCAAATGGGACAGGTGATCTACAATGAGCAGTTCTTC.

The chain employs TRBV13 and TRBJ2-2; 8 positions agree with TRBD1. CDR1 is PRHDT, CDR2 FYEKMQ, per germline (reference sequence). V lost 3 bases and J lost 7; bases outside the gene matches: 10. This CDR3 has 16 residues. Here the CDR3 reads CASSFGQGALHGELFF. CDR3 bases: TGTGCCAGCAGCTTCGGCCAGGGGGCGCTCCACGGGGAGCTGTTTTTT.

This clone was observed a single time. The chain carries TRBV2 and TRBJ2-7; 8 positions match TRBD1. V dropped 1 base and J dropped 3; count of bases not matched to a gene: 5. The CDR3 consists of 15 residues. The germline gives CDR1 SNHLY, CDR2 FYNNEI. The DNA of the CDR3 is TGTGCCAGCAGTGAAGGACAGGGGTTCATCTACGAGCAGTACTTC. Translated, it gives CASSEGQGFIYEQYF.

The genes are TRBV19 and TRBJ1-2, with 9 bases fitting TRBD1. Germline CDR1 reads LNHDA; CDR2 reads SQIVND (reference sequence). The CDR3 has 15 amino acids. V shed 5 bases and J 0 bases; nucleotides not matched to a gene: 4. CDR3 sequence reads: CASSPRDRANYGYTF. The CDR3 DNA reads TGTGCCAGTAGTCCCCGGGACAGGGCTAACTATGGCTACACCTTC.

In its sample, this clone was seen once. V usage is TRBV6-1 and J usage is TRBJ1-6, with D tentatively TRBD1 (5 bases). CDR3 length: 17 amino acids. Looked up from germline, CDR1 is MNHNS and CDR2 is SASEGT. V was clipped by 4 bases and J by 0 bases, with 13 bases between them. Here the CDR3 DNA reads TGTGCCAGCAGTGTTAGACAGTGGAGCTCCTATAATTCACCCCTCCACTTT. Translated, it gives CASSVRQWSSYNSPLHF.

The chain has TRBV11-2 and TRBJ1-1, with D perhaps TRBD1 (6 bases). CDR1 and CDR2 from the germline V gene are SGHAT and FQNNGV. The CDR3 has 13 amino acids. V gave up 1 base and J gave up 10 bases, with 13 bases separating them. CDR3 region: CASSLVRGQIAFF. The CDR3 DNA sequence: TGTGCCAGCAGCTTAGTGCGCGGACAGATAGCTTTCTTT.

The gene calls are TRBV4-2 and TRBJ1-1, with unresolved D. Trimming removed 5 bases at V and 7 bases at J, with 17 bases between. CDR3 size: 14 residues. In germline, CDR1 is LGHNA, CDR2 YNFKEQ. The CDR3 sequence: CASSTRPEPYEAFF. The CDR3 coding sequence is TGTGCCAGCAGCACACGACCTGAGCCCTATGAAGCTTTCTTT.

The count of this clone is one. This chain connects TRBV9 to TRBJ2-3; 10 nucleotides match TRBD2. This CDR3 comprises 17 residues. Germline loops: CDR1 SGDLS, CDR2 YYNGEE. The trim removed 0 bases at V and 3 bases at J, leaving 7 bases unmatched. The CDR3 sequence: CASSVEAAGGRTDTQYF. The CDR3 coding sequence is TGTGCCAGCAGCGTAGAGGCAGCGGGGGGGAGAACAGATACGCAGTATTTT.

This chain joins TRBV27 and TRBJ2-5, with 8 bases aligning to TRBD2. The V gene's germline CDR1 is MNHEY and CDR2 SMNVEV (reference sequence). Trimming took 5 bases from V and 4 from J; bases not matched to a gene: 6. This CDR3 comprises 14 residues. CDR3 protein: CASSDGGVGETQYF. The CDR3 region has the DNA TGTGCCAGCAGTGACGGGGGGGTAGGAGAGACCCAGTACTTC.

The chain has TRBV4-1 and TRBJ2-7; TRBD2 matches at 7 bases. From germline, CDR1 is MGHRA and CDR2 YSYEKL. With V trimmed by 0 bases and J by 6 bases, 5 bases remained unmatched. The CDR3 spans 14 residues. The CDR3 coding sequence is TGCGCCAGCAGCCAAGATTGGGCGGGAGCCGAGCAGTACTTC. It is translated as CASSQDWAGAEQYF.

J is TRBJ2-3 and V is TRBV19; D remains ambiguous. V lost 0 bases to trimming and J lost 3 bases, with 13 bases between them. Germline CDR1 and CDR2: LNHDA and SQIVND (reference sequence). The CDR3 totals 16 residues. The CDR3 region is CASSIEKSSETDTQYF. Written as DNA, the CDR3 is TGTGCCAGTAGTATAGAGAAATCCAGCGAGACAGATACGCAGTATTTT.

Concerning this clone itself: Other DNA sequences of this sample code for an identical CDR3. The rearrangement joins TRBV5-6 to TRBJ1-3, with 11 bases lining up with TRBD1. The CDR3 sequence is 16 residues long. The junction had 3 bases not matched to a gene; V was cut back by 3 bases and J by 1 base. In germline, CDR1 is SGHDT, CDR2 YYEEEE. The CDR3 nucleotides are TGTGCCAGCAGCTGGACAGGGGGCAATTCTGGAAACACCATATATTTT. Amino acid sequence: CASSWTGGNSGNTIYF.

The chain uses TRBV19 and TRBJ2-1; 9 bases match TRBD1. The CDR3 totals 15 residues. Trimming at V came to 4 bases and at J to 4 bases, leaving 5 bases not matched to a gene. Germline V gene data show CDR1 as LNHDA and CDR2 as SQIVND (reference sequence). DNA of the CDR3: TGTGCCAGTAGTAACCGGGACAGGGAATACAATGAGCAGTTCTTC. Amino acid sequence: CASSNRDREYNEQFF. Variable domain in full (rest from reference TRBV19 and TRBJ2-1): DGGITQSPKYLFRKEGQNVTLSCEQNLNHDAMYWYRQDPGQGLRLIYYSQIVNDFQKGDIAEGYSVSREKKESFPLTVTSAQKNPTAFYLCASSNRDREYNEQFFGPGTRLTVL.

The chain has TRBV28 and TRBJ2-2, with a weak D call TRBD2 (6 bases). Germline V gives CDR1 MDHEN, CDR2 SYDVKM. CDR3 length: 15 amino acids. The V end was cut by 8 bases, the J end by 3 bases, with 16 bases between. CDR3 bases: TGTGCCAGCGCGCGTGCGGGGCGGGACACCGGGGAGCTGTTTTTT. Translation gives CASARAGRDTGELFF.

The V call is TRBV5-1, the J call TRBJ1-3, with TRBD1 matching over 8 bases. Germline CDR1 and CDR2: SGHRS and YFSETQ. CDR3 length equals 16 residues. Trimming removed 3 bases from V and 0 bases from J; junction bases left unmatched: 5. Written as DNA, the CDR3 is TGCGCCAGCAGCTCCGGCGGGACAGGCTCTGGAAACACCATATATTTT. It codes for CASSSGGTGSGNTIYF.